Below, 18 T cell receptor beta chains from the same sample are listed, as sequenced in a study of regulatory T cells in long-lasting Graves disease. Time point specified: newly diagnosed GD, antithyroid drugs for less than 3 months. RNA isolated from PBMCs was used to make the TCR library. Both iRepertoire HTBI primers and Arm-PCR of CDR3 regions were used to build the TCR beta libraries. TCRdb re-called the multiplex PCR reads through MiXCR, storing one row per CDR3 protein. Of hundreds of thousands of distinct CDR3 sequences listed, about 15% are singletons. The data were also submitted as part of a second study, on T cells in Graves' hyperthyroidism and ophthalmopathy.

The specimen was peripheral blood mononuclear cells (PBMCs), collected at new diagnosis, from a patient treated with antithyroid drugs. Receptors were obtained from a woman between 25 and 40 years old with Graves disease.

This chain links TRBV20-1 with TRBJ2-1; 9 nucleotides line up with TRBD2. V gave up 1 base and J gave up 6 bases; unmatched junction bases: 10. This CDR3 is 16 amino acids long. Germline-derived CDR1 and CDR2 are DFQATT and SNEGSKA (reference sequence). The CDR3, as DNA: TGCAGTGCTAGAGTTTTAGGGACTAGCAACTTCAATGAGCAGTTCTTC. This translates into CSARVLGTSNFNEQFF.

Many counts were recorded for this clonotype. The chain is built from TRBV27 and TRBJ2-3; 8 bases agree with TRBD2. Unmatched junction bases numbered 5, after V lost 5 bases and J lost 4 bases. The germline V gene encodes CDR1 MNHEY and CDR2 SMNVEV (reference sequence). The CDR3 runs 14 residues. This CDR3 reads CASSLSGTPDTQYF. The CDR3 DNA sequence: TGTGCCAGCAGTCTTAGCGGGACCCCAGATACGCAGTATTTT.

The chain carries TRBV5-1 and TRBJ2-7; TRBD1 matches at 8 bases. The junction had 8 bases not matched to a gene; V was cut back by 3 bases and J by 6 bases. The CDR3 length is 14 residues. The germline gives CDR1 SGHRS, CDR2 YFSETQ. CDR3 residues: CASSYYRGVGEQYF. DNA for the CDR3: TGCGCCAGCAGCTACTACAGGGGGGTTGGCGAGCAGTACTTC.

At least ten counts were recorded for this clonotype. The rearrangement uses TRBV18 and TRBJ2-1; 10 nucleotides match TRBD1. Per germline, CDR1 KGHSH and CDR2 LQKENI. The V segment lost 5 bases and the J segment 8 bases; nucleotides outside the gene matches: 6. The CDR3 length is 14 residues. For the CDR3, the DNA is TGTGCCAGCTCAGCGGGACAGGGGAACCATGAGCAGTTCTTC. Amino acids: CASSAGQGNHEQFF.

Remarks on this clonotype: This may come from a read error, since a much larger clone is one base off. V and J are TRBV28 and TRBJ2-1; 9 nucleotides agree with TRBD1. The J call is doubtful: the DNA matches TRBJ2-5 better. This CDR3 comprises 16 residues. Per the germline V gene, CDR1 is MDHEN and CDR2 is SYDVKM. The CDR3 sequence is CASGLWGQGGWETQYF. CDR3 coding DNA: TGTGCCAGCGGTTTATGGGGACAGGGAGGGTGGGAGACCCAGTACTTC.

In this sample, this clonotype turned up many times. The chain links TRBV2 to TRBJ1-1; D is perhaps TRBD1 (5 bases). Trimming stripped 6 bases from V and 11 bases from J, with 16 bases between. Per the germline V gene, CDR1 is SNHLY and CDR2 is FYNNEI. CDR3 length equals 12 residues. The CDR3 DNA reads as TGTGCCAGCAGGGATAACACAGGTGGGGCTTTCTTT. It codes for CASRDNTGGAFF.

This clonotype was seen at least ten times. The rearrangement uses TRBV5-1 and TRBJ2-7; D possibly matches TRBD1 or TRBD2 (5 bases each). Germline V gene sequence: CDR1 SGHRS, CDR2 YFSETQ. This CDR3 has 16 amino acids. Trimming took off 4 bases at V and 0 bases at J, with 17 bases between the two ends. The CDR3 bases are TGCGCCAGCAGCCAGAAAAGGGGACCCCTCTCCTACGAGCAGTACTTC. Encoded protein: CASSQKRGPLSYEQYF.

Turning to this clonotype: Since a much larger clone is just one base distant, this may be a read error. This chain uses TRBV6-1 with TRBJ2-2; D ambiguous. This CDR3 comprises 13 residues. The germline V gene has CDR1 MNHNS and CDR2 SASEGT. V lost 3 bases and J lost 3, with 5 bases in between. The CDR3 DNA follows: TGTGCCAGCAGTGATGGGGACACCGGGGAGCTGTTTTTT. It encodes CASSDGDTGELFF.

The CDR3: CASRTTGTGGLNIQYF. CDR3 DNA sequence: TGTGCCAGCAGGACCACCGGGACAGGGGGCTTAAACATTCAGTACTTC. The chain uses TRBV6-2 or TRBV6-3 and TRBJ2-4, with TRBD1 matching over 12 bases. This CDR3 contains 16 residues. Per the germline V gene, CDR1 is MNHEY and CDR2 is SVGEGT. The J segment lost 6 bases and the V segment lost 6 bases, leaving 9 bases of the junction unmatched.

This clonotype was counted between two and nine times. V is TRBV19 and J is TRBJ1-1; no definite D call. The CDR3 has 15 amino acids. The germline V and J ends were trimmed by 7 bases and 1 base, with 16 bases remaining between them. CDR1 is LNHDA, CDR2 SQIVND, per germline (reference sequence). This CDR3 is CASTPEGVGNTEAFF. In DNA form, the CDR3 reads TGTGCCAGTACCCCCGAGGGCGTTGGGAACACTGAAGCTTTCTTT.

The sample holds a few counts of this clonotype. One end of the junction varies from germline; a read error may be responsible. This chain joins TRBV5-1 and TRBJ2-7; D remains ambiguous. The CDR3 loop spans 14 amino acids. Germline V gene sequence: CDR1 SGHRS, CDR2 YFSETQ. CDR3 sequence: CASSVDLRTYEQYF. The CDR3 bases are TGTGCCAGCAGCGTAGATCTGCGGACCTACGAGCAGTACTTC.

On this clonotype itself: A much bigger clone sits one base away, suggesting this may be a read error. The CDR3 DNA follows: TGTGCCTTGAACCTTAAGCGCTACTATGGCTACACCTTC. Encoded protein: CALNLKRYYGYTF. The chain carries TRBV30 and TRBJ1-2; no clear D. Germline values: CDR1 GTSNPN, CDR2 SVGIG (reference sequence). V dropped 7 bases and J dropped 3 bases, with 15 bases sitting between them. CDR3 length: 13 residues.

This clonotype was detected a few times. This chain links TRBV5-1 with TRBJ1-1; no reliable D call. Trimming shortened V by 4 bases and J by 7 bases, and 17 bases separated the two germline ends. The CDR3 is 14 amino acids. Germline CDR1 and CDR2: SGHRS and YFSETQ. The CDR3: CASSLKGGGIEAFF. In DNA, the CDR3 is TGCGCCAGCAGCCTTAAGGGAGGTGGAATTGAAGCTTTCTTT. Looking up the rest from reference TRBV5-1 and TRBJ1-1 gives the full variable domain: KAGVTQTPRYLIKTRGQQVTLSCSPISGHRSVSWYQQTPGQGLQFLFEYFSETQRNKGNFPGRFSGRQFSNSRSEMNVSTLELGDSALYLCASSLKGGGIEAFFGQGTRLTVV.

The chain has TRBV27 and TRBJ1-4; 7 bases align to TRBD1. Germline CDR1 is MNHEY and CDR2 is SMNVEV (reference sequence). The CDR3 covers 16 residues. The V and J ends lost 6 bases and 8 bases, in that order; junction bases with no gene match: 15. The CDR3 coding sequence is TGTGCCAGCAGGTCCGTCACAGGGGATGTCCAGGAAAAACTGTTTTTT. This encodes CASRSVTGDVQEKLFF.

This clonotype was recorded many times. The V and J genes are TRBV7-2 and TRBJ1-5; unclear D gene. Germline V CDR1 and CDR2: SGHTA, FQGNSA. Trimming removed 0 bases at V and 6 bases at J, with 9 bases between. This CDR3 contains 14 residues. The CDR3 nucleotides are TGTGCCAGCAGCTTAGCGTCCGGGGTTCAGCCCCAGCATTTT. Its translation: CASSLASGVQPQHF.

The chain links TRBV27 to TRBJ2-3; D is possibly TRBD1 (6 bases). The CDR3 is 16 residues long. The germline V and J ends were trimmed by 5 bases and 0 bases, with 15 bases remaining between them. Germline V CDR1 and CDR2: MNHEY, SMNVEV (reference sequence). As DNA, the CDR3 is TGTGCCAGCAGTCCCCACTGGACAGCTAGCACAGATACGCAGTATTTT. Its translation: CASSPHWTASTDTQYF.

A few counts support this clonotype. The chain couples TRBV19 to TRBJ2-1; TRBD2 matches 7 bases. The V segment lost 0 bases and the J segment 4 bases; nucleotides outside the gene matches: 6. CDR1 LNHDA and CDR2 SQIVND come from the germline V gene (reference sequence). The CDR3 extends over 16 amino acids. The CDR3 region is CASSIEASGLYNEQFF. The CDR3 region has the DNA TGTGCCAGTAGTATAGAGGCTAGCGGACTATACAATGAGCAGTTCTTC.

The gene calls are TRBV28 and TRBJ1-1; D is unresolved. V lost 6 bases, J lost 11 bases, and 28 bases lay in between. The germline V gene has CDR1 MDHEN and CDR2 SYDVKM. CDR3 length: 16 amino acids. CDR3 DNA: TGTGCCAGCAGCAATTCGCTGTGGACGGAAAAAAGAAAGGCTTTCTTT. Its protein product is CASSNSLWTEKRKAFF.